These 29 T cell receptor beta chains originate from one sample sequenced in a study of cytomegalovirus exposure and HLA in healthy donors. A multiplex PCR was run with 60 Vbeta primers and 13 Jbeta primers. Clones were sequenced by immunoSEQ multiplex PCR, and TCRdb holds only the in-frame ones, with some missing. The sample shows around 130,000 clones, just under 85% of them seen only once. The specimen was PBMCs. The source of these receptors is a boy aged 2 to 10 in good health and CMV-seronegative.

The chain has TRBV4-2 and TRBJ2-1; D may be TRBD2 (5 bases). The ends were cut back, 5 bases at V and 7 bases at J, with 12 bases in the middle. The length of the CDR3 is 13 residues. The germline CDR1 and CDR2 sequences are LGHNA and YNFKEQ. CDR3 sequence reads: CASSSTSLNEQFF. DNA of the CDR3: TGTGCCAGCAGCTCAACTAGTTTGAATGAGCAGTTCTTC.

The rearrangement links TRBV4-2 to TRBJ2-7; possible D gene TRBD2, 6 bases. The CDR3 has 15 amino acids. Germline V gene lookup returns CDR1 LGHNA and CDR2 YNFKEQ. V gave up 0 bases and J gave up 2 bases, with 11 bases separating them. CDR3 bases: TGTGCCAGCAGCCAAGACCCCGGGGGTCCCTACGAGCAGTACTTC. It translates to CASSQDPGGPYEQYF.

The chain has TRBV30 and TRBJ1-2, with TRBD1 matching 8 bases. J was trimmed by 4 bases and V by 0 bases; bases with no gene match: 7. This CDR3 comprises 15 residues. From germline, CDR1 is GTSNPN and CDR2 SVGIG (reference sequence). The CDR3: CAWSVLGQGAYGYTF. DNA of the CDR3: TGTGCCTGGAGTGTATTAGGGCAGGGGGCCTATGGCTACACCTTC.

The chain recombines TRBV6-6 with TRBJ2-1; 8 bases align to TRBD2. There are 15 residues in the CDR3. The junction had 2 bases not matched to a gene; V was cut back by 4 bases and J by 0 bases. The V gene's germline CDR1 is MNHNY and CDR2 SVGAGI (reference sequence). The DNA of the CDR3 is TGTGCCAGCAGTTCGCGGGGGGTCTCCTACAATGAGCAGTTCTTC. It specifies CASSSRGVSYNEQFF.

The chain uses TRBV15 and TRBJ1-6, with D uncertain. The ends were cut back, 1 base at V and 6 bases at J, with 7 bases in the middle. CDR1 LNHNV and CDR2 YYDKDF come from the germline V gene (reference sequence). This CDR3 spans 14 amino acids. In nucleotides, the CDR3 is TGTGCCACCAGCAGAGGACAAACTAATTCACCCCTCCACTTT. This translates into CATSRGQTNSPLHF.

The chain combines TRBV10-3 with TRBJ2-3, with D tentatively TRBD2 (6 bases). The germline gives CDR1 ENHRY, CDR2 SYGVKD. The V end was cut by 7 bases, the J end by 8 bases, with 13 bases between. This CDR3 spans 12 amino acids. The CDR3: CAINEFGSTQYF. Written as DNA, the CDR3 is TGTGCCATCAACGAATTCGGGAGTACGCAGTATTTT.

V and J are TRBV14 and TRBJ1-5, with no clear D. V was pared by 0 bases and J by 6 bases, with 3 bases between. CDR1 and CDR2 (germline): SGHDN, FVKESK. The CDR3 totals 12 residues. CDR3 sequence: CASSQDRQPQHF. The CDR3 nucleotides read TGTGCCAGCAGCCAAGATCGTCAGCCCCAGCATTTT.

The CDR3 is CASSFIATVNTGELFF. CDR3 nucleotides: TGTGCCAGCAGCTTTATTGCGACAGTGAACACCGGGGAGCTGTTTTTT. The V and J genes are TRBV11-2 and TRBJ2-2; D might be TRBD1 (5 bases). Germline CDR1 and CDR2: SGHAT and FQNNGV. The length of the CDR3 is 16 residues. V dropped 3 bases and J dropped 1 base, with 12 bases sitting between them.

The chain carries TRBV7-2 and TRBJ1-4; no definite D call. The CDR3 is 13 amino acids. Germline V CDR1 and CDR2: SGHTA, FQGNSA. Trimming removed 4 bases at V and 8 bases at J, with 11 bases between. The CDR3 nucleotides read TGTGCCAGCAGCTCATACATGTACGAAAAACTGTTTTTT. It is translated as CASSSYMYEKLFF.

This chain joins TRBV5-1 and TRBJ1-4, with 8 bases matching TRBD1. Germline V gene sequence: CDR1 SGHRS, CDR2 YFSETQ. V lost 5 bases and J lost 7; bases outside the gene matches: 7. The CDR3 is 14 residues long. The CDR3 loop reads CASRDRARGEKLFF. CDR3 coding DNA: TGCGCCAGCAGGGACAGGGCTAGGGGTGAAAAACTGTTTTTT. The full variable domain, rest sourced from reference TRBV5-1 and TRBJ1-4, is KAGVTQTPRYLIKTRGQQVTLSCSPISGHRSVSWYQQTPGQGLQFLFEYFSETQRNKGNFPGRFSGRQFSNSRSEMNVSTLELGDSALYLCASRDRARGEKLFFGSGTQLSVL.

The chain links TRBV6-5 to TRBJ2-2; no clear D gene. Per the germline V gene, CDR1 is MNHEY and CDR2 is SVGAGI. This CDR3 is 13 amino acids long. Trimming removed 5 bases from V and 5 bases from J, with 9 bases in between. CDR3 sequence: CASSDKETGELFF. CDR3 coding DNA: TGTGCCAGCAGTGACAAGGAAACCGGGGAGCTGTTTTTT.

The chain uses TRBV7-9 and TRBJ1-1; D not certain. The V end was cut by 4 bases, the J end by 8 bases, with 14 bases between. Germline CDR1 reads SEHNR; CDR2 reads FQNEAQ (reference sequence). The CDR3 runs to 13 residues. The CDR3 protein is CASSSGYRIEAFF. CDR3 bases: TGTGCCAGCAGCTCAGGATACCGAATCGAAGCTTTCTTT.

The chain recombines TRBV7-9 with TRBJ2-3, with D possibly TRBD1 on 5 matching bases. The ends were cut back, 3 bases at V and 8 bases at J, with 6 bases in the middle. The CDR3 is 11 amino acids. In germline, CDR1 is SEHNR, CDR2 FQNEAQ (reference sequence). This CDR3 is CASSFDSTQYF. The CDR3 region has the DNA TGTGCCAGCAGCTTCGACAGTACGCAGTATTTT. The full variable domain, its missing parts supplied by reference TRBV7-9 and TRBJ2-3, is DTGVSQNPRHKITKRGQNVTFRCDPISEHNRLYWYRQTLGQGPEFLTYFQNEAQLEKSRLLSDRFSAERPKGSFSTLEIQRTEQGDSAMYLCASSFDSTQYFGPGTRLTVL.

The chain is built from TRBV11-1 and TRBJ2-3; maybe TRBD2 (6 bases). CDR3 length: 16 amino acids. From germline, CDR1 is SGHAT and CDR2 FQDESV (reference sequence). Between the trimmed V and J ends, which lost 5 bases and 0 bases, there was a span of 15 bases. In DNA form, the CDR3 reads TGTGCCAGCAGCCTGCGGGACTTTTCCAGCACAGATACGCAGTATTTT. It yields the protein CASSLRDFSSTDTQYF. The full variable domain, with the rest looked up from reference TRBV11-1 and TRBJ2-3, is EAEVAQSPRYKITEKSQAVAFWCDPISGHATLYWYRQILGQGPELLVQFQDESVVDDSQLPKDRFSAERLKGVDSTLKIQPAELGDSAMYLCASSLRDFSSTDTQYFGPGTRLTVL.

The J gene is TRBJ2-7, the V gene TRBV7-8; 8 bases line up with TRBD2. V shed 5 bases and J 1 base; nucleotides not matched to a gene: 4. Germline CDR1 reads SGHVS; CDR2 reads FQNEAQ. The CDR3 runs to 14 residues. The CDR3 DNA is TGTGCCAGCAGCGCGGGACTAGGTTCCTACGAGCAGTACGTC. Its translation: CASSAGLGSYEQYV.

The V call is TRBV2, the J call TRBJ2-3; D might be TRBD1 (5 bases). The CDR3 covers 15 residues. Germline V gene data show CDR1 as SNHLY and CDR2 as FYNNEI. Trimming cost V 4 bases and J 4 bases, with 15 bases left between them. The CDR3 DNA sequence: TGTGCCAGCAGTGGAAGGGCCCTCAGGGCAGATACGCAGTATTTT. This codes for CASSGRALRADTQYF.

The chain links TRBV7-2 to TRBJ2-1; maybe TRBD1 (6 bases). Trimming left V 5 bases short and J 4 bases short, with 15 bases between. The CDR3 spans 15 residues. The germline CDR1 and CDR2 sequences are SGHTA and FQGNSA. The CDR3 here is CASSPTPDSYNEQFF. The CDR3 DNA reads TGTGCCAGCAGCCCAACGCCGGACAGTTACAATGAGCAGTTCTTC.

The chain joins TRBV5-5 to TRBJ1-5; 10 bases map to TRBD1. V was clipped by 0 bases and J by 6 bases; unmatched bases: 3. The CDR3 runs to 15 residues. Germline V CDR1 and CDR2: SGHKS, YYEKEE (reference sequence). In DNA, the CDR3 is TGTGCCAGCAGCTTGGGACAGGGGGCGAGTCAGCCCCAGCATTTT. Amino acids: CASSLGQGASQPQHF.

The chain's CDR3 is CASSSGDYGYTF. CDR3 nucleotides: TGTGCCAGCAGTTCAGGGGACTATGGCTACACCTTC. This chain joins TRBV2 and TRBJ1-2; possible D gene TRBD1, 6 bases. The CDR3 loop spans 12 amino acids. V was clipped by 5 bases and J by 3 bases, with 7 bases between them. CDR1 SNHLY and CDR2 FYNNEI come from the germline V gene.

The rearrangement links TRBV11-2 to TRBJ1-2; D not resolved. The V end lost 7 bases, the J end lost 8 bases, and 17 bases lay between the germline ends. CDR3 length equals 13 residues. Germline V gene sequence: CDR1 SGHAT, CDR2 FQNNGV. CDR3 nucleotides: TGTGCCAGCACCTCGGGGAGGGTTGGAGGCTACACCTTC. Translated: CASTSGRVGGYTF.

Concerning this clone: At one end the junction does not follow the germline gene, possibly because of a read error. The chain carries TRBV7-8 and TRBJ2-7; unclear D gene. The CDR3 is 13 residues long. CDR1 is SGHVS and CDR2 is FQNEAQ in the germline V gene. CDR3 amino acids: CASSPLSSSEQYF. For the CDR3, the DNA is TGTGCCAGCAGCCCCCTAAGCTCCTCCGAGCAGTACTTC.

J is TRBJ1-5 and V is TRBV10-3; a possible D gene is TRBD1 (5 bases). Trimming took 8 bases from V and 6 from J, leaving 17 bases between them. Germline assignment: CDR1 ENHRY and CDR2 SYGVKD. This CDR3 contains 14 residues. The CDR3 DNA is TGTGCCATCGGGGAGGCAGGGAGCGGTCAGCCCCAGCATTTT. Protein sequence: CAIGEAGSGQPQHF.

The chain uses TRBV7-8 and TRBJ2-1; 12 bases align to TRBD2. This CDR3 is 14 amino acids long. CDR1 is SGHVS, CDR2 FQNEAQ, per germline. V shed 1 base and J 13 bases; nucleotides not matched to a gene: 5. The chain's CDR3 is CASSLGLAGDPQFF. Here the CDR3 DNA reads TGTGCCAGCAGCTTAGGACTAGCGGGAGACCCCCAGTTCTTC.

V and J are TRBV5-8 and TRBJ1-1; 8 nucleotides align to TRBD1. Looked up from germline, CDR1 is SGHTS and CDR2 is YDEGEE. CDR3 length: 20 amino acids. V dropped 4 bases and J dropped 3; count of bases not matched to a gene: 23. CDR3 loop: CASSPTGQDRAIWGDTEAFF. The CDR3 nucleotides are TGTGCCAGCAGCCCTACCGGACAGGACAGGGCAATATGGGGGGACACTGAAGCTTTCTTT.

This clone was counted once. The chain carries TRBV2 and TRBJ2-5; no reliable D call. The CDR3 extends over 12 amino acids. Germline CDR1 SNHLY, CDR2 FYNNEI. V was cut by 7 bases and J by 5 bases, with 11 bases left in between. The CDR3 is CASTSSSETQYF. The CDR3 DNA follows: TGTGCCAGCACGAGCTCCTCCGAGACCCAGTACTTC.

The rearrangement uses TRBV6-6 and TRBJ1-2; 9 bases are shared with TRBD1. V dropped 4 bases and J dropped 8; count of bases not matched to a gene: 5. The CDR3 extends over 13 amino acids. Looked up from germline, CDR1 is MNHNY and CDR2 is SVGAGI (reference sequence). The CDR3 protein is CASSWDRVDGYTF. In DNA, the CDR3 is TGTGCCAGCAGTTGGGACAGGGTGGACGGCTACACCTTC.

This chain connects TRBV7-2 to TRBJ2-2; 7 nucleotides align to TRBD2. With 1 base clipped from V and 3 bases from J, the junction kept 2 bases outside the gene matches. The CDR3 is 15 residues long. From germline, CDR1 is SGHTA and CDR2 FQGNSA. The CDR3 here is CASSLEGLYTGELFF. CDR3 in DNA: TGTGCCAGCAGCTTAGAGGGACTATACACCGGGGAGCTGTTTTTT. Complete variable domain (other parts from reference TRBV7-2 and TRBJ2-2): GAGVSQSPSNKVTEKGKDVELRCDPISGHTALYWYRQSLGQGLEFLIYFQGNSAPDKSGLPSDRFSAERTGGSVSTLTIQRTQQEDSAVYLCASSLEGLYTGELFFGEGSRLTVL.

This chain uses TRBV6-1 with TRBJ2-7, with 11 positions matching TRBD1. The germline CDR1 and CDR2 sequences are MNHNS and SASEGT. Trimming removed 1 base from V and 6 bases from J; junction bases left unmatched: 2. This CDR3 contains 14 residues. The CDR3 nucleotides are TGTGCCAGCAGTGAAGGGACAGGGGGCAGCGAGCAGTACTTC. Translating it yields CASSEGTGGSEQYF.

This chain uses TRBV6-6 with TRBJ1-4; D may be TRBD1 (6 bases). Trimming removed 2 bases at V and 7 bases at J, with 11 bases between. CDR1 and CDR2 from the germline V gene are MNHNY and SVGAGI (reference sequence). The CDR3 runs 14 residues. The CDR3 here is CASSYAGDGEKLFF. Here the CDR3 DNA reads TGTGCCAGCAGTTACGCAGGGGACGGTGAAAAACTGTTTTTT.